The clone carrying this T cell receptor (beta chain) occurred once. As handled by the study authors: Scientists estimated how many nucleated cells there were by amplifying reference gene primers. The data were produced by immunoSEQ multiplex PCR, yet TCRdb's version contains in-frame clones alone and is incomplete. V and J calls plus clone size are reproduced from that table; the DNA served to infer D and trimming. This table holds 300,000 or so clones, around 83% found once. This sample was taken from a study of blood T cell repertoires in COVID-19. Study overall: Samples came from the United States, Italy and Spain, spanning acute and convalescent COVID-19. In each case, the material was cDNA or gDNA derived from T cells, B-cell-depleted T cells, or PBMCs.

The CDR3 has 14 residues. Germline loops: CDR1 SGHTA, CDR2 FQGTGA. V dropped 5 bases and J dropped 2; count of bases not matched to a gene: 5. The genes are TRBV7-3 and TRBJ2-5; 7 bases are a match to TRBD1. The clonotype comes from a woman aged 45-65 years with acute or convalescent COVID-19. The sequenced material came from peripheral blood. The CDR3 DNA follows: TGTGCCAGCAGCAAACAGGGGTTGCAAGAGACCCAGTACTTC. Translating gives CASSKQGLQETQYF.